This T cell receptor beta chain was recovered during a study of T-cell memory formation after mild COVID-19. Germline CDR1 and CDR2: MNHEY and SVGAGI. V lost 6 bases and J lost 8; bases outside the gene matches: 7. The CDR3 runs 14 residues. Broader study findings: Several responding clones turned up in pre-infection memory, indicating that cross-reactive memory may have taken part.

TCRdb itself ran the 5' RACE reads through MiXCR, one entry per CDR3 protein. Of 500,000 to 550,000 distinct CDR3 sequences detected, 20% appear once; the ten largest clones hold under 15%. On this clonotype: Antigen specificity is unknown.

The specimen sequenced was PBMCs or a T cell subset sorted from them (not recorded which). This TCR derives from an adult woman who had mild COVID-19 (a few samples of this study predate the infection). Cell type and time point are not known. The rearrangement links TRBV6-5 to TRBJ2-3; 11 bases match TRBD2. The CDR3 reads CASRKLAGEPTQYF. The CDR3 nucleotides read TGTGCCAGCAGAAAACTAGCGGGAGAACCTACGCAGTATTTT.